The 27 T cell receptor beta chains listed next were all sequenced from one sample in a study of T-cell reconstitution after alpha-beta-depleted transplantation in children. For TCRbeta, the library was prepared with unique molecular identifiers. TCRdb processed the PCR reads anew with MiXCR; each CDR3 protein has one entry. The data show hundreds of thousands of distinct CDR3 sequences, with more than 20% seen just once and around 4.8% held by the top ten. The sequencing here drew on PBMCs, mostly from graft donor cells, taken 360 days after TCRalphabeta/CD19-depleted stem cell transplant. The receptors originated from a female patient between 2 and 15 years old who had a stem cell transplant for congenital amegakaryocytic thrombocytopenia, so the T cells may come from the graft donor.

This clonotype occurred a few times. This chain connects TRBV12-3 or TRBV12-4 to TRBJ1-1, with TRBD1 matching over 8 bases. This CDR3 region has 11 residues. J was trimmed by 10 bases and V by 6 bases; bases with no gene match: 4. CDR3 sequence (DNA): TGTGCCAGCAGCCTTGACAGGGGAGCTTTCTTT. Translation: CASSLDRGAFF.

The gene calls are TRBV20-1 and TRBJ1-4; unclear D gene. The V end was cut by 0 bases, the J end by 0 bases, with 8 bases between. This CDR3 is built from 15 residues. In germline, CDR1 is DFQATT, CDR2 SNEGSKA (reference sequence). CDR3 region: CSARDLMSTNEKLFF. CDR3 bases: TGCAGTGCTAGAGATCTAATGTCAACTAATGAAAAACTGTTTTTT.

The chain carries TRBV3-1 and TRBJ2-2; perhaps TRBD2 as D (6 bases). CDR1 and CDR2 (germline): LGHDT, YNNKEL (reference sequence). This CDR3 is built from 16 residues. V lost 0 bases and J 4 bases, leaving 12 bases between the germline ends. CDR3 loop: CASSQEAGGSTGELFF. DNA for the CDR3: TGTGCCAGCAGCCAAGAAGCTGGAGGGAGCACCGGGGAGCTGTTTTTT.

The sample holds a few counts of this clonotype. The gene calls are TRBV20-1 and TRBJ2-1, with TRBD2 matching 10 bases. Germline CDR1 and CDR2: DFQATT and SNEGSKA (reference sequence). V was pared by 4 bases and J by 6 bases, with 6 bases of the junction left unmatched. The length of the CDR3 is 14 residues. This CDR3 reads CSAKRAGGGNEQFF. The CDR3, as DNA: TGCAGTGCTAAACGAGCGGGAGGGGGCAATGAGCAGTTCTTC.

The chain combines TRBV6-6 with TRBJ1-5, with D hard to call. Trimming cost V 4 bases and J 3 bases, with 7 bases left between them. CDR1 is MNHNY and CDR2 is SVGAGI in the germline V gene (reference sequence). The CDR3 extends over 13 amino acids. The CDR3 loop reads CASSFNYNQPQHF. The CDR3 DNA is TGTGCCAGCAGTTTTAATTACAATCAGCCCCAGCATTTT.

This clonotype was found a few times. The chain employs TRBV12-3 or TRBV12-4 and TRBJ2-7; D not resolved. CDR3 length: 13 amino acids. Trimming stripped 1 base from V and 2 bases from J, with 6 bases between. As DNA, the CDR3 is TGTGCCAGCAGTTTAGGTCCTGCCTACGAGCAGTACTTC. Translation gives CASSLGPAYEQYF.

Written as DNA, the CDR3 is TGTGCCAGCAGTTACTACAGGGCGACATACGAGCAGTACTTC. Its translation is CASSYYRATYEQYF. The chain is built from TRBV6-5 and TRBJ2-7, with TRBD1 as a possible D gene (6 bases). Germline loops: CDR1 MNHEY, CDR2 SVGAGI. V lost 1 base and J 4 bases, leaving 11 bases between the germline ends. CDR3 length: 14 amino acids.

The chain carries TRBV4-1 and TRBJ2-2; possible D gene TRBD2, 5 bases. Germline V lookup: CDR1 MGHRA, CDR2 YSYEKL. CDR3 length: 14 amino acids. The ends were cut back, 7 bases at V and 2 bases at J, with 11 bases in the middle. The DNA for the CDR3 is TGCGCCAGCACCGTCCGGGGAAACACCGGGGAGCTGTTTTTT. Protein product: CASTVRGNTGELFF.

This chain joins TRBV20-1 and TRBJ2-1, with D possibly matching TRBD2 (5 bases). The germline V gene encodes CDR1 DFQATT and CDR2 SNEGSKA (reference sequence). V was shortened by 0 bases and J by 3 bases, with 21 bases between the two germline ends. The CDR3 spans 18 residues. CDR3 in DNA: TGCAGTGCTAGAGATTCAGCGGCCCCACTCGACTACTACAATGAGCAGTTCTTC. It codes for CSARDSAAPLDYYNEQFF.

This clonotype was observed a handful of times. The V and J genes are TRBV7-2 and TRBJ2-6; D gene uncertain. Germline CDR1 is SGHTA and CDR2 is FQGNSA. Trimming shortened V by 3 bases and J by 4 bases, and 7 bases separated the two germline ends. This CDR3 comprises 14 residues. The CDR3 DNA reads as TGTGCCAGCAGCTTCCATGGGGGGGCCAACGTCCTGACTTTC. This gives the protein CASSFHGGANVLTF.

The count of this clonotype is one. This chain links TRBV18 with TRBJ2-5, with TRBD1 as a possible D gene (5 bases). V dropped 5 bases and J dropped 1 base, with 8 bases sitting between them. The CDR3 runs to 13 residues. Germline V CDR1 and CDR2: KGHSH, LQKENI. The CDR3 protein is CASSVQVQETQYF. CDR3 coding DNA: TGTGCCAGCTCAGTACAGGTCCAAGAGACCCAGTACTTC.

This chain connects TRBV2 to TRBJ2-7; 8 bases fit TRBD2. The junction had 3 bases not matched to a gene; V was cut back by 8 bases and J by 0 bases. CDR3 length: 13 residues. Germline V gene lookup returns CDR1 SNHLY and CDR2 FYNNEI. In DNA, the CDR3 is TGTGCCAGCCGGGGGGGAGCCTCCTACGAGCAGTACTTC. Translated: CASRGGASYEQYF.

The DNA of the CDR3 is TGCAGTGCTGGCCGGGACGACGTCTACGAGCAGTACTTC. This codes for CSAGRDDVYEQYF. The chain links TRBV20-1 to TRBJ2-7; the D call may be TRBD1 or TRBD2 (5 bases each). Trimming removed 5 bases from V and 3 bases from J, with 14 bases in between. The CDR3 is 13 amino acids. CDR1 DFQATT and CDR2 SNEGSKA come from the germline V gene (reference sequence).

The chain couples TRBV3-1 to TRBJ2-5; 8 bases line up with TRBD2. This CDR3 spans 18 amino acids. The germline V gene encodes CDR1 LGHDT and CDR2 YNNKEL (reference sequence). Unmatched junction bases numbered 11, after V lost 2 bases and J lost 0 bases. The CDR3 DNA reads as TGTGCCAGCAGCCAAATCTCCGGAGCTAGCGGGCACCAAGAGACCCAGTACTTC. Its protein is CASSQISGASGHQETQYF.

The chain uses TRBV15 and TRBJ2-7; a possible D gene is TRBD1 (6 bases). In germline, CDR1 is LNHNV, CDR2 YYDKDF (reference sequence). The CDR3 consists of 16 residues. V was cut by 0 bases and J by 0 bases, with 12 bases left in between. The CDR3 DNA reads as TGTGCCACCAGCAGAGATCCCGGACAGAGCTCCTACGAGCAGTACTTC. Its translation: CATSRDPGQSSYEQYF.

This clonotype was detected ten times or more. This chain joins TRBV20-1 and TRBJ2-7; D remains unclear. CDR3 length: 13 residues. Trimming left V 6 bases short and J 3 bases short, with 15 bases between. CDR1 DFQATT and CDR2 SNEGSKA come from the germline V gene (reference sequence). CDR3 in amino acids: CSARTPPGYEQYF. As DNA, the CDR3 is TGCAGTGCACGGACCCCCCCCGGCTACGAGCAGTACTTC.

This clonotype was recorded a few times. The CDR3 spells CAISRGQGVREKLFF. The DNA of the CDR3 is TGTGCCATCAGCCGGGGACAGGGGGTTCGGGAAAAACTGTTTTTT. This chain connects TRBV10-3 to TRBJ1-4; TRBD1 matches 11 bases. This CDR3 is built from 15 residues. CDR1 is ENHRY and CDR2 is SYGVKD in the germline V gene. The V gene end was trimmed by 6 bases and the J gene end by 8 bases; junction bases not matched to a gene: 8.

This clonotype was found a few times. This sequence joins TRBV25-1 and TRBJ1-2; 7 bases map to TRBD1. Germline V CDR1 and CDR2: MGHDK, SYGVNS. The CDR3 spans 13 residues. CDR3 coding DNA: TGTGCGGGTCGAACAGGGGTTAGCTATGGCTACACCTTC. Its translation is CAGRTGVSYGYTF.

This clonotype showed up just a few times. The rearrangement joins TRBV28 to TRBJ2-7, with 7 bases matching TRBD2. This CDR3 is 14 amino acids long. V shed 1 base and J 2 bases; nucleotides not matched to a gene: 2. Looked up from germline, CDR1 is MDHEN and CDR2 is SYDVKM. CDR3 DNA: TGTGCCAGCAGTTTATTCGGGACTACCTACGAGCAGTACTTC. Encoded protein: CASSLFGTTYEQYF.

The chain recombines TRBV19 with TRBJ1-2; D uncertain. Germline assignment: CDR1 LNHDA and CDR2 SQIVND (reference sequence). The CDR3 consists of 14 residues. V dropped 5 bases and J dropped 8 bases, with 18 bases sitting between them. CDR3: CASSPFSTGQGYTF. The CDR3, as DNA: TGTGCCAGTAGTCCCTTCTCGACCGGCCAGGGCTACACCTTC.

The CDR3 spells CSARDRRGRGGYTF. In nucleotides, the CDR3 is TGCAGTGCTAGAGATCGCAGGGGGCGCGGTGGCTACACCTTC. The V call is TRBV20-1, the J call TRBJ1-2, with TRBD1 matching 8 bases. This CDR3 contains 14 residues. The V and J ends lost 0 bases and 7 bases, in that order; junction bases with no gene match: 7. CDR1 is DFQATT and CDR2 is SNEGSKA in the germline V gene (reference sequence).

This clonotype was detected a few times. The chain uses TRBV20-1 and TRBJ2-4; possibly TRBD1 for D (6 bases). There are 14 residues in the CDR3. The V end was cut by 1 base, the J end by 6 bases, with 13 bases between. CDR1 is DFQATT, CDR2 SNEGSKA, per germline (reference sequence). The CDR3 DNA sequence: TGCAGTGCTAGAGCCACGGACAGACTAAACATTCAGTACTTC. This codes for CSARATDRLNIQYF.

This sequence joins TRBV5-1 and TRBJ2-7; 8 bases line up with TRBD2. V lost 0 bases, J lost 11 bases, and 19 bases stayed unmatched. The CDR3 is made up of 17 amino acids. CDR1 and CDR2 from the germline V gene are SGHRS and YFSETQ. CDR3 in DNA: TGCGCCAGCAGCTTGGGCCGAGTCGAGCGGGGGTCGAACGATAAGTACTTC. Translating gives CASSLGRVERGSNDKYF.

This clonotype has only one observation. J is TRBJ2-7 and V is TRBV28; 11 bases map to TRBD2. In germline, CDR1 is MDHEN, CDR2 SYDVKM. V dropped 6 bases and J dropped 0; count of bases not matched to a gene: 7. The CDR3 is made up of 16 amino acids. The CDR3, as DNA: TGTGCCAGCAGCAGACTAGCGGGGTGGTACTCCTACGAGCAGTACTTC. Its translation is CASSRLAGWYSYEQYF.

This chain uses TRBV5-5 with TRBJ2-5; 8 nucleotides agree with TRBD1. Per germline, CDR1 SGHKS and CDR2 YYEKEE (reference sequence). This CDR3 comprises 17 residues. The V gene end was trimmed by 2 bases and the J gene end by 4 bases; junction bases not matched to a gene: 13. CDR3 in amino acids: CASSFRSGGLIRETQYF. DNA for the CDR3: TGTGCCAGCAGCTTCCGGTCAGGGGGCCTAATCAGAGAGACCCAGTACTTC. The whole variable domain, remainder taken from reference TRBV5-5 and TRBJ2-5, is DAGVTQSPTHLIKTRGQQVTLRCSPISGHKSVSWYQQVLGQGPQFIFQYYEKEERGRGNFPDRFSARQFPNYSSELNVNALLLGDSALYLCASSFRSGGLIRETQYFGPGTRLLVL.

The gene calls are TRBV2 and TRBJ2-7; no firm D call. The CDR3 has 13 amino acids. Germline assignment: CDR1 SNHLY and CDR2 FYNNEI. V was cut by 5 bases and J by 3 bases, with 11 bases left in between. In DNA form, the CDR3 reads TGTGCCAGCAGTAGAGATCCCTTCTACGAGCAGTACTTC. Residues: CASSRDPFYEQYF. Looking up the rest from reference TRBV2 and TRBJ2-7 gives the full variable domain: EPEVTQTPSHQVTQMGQEVILRCVPISNHLYFYWYRQILGQKVEFLVSFYNNEISEKSEIFDDQFSVERPDGSNFTLKIRSTKLEDSAMYFCASSRDPFYEQYFGPGTRLTVT.

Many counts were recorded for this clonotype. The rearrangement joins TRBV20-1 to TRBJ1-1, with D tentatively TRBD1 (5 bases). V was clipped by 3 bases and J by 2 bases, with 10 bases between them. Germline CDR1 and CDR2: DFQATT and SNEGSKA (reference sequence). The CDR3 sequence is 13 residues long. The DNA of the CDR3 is TGCAGTGCTAGGGACATGGGCAACACTGAAGCTTTCTTT. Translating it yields CSARDMGNTEAFF.